What follows is one TCR beta chain and its context. Its antigen is undetermined. The germline V gene has CDR1 MNHNS and CDR2 SASEGT. The V end was cut by 7 bases, the J end by 2 bases, with 11 bases between. The CDR3 consists of 13 residues. This sample was taken from a study of cytomegalovirus exposure and HLA in healthy donors. Whole-study context: Samples from HLA-typed donors yielded 85 million to 95 million unique TCRs in an early data release. Findings and limits, study-wide: Beyond CMV serostatus, there was no information to go on about immune exposure.

The primer mix had 60 Vbeta and 13 Jbeta primers. Produced via immunoSEQ multiplex PCR; TCRdb's table is partial and in-frame only. The sample lists a few hundred thousand clones; nearly 95% were seen once. The clonotype comes from a girl aged 2-10 years in good health and CMV-seronegative. The chain joins TRBV6-1 to TRBJ1-2; D is perhaps TRBD1 (5 bases). Sequencing was performed on PBMCs. The chain's CDR3 is CASKDAGNYGYTF. The CDR3 DNA is TGTGCCAGCAAGGACGCAGGGAACTATGGCTACACCTTC.